This is a list of T cell receptor beta chains from one sample in a study of neurological immune-mediated disorders. TCRdb fed the 5' RACE reads into MiXCR, producing one record per CDR3 protein. The data hold some 37,000 distinct CDR3 sequences, with about 9.3% observed a single time. The source material was PBMCs. Receptors originate from a woman in her thirties with HTLV-1-associated myelopathy (HAM/TSP). The CDR3 runs from the conserved cysteine through the conserved F or W. The D gene is left open where the match is weak. Clone size is given for some rows only: seen once, a few or many times, or a class if the clone is expanded.

cdr3_nt cdr3_aa j_call v_call clone_size d_call
TGTGCCATCAGTGTCTTCGGGGGCCGAGTGAATGAGCAGTTCTTC CAISVFGGRVNEQFF TRBJ2-1 TRBV10-3 . .
TGCAGTGCTGTGCTACGTTCCGGGACAGTCGGACGAGCCAAAAACATTCAGTACTTC CSAVLRSGTVGRAKNIQYF TRBJ2-4 TRBV20-1 many TRBD1
TGCAGTGTGCTGTCAATCACCGGGGAGCTGTTTTTT CSVLSITGELFF TRBJ2-2 TRBV20-1 many .
TGTGCCAGCACCAAATCGGGGCTTAACAGGGAGAACACCGGGGAGCTGTTTTTT CASTKSGLNRENTGELFF TRBJ2-2 TRBV6-5 . .
TGCGCCAGCAGCTTACTTCCTCTCGCGACAGCAAACACCGGGGAGCTGTTTTTT CASSLLPLATANTGELFF TRBJ2-2 TRBV5-1 many .
TGTGCCAGCAGCTCCGGACTAGCGGGGGGCCTCTATGAGCAGTTCTTC CASSSGLAGGLYEQFF TRBJ2-1 TRBV7-2 . TRBD2
TGTGCCTGGGGGACAGGACCAAACTATGGCTACACCTTC CAWGTGPNYGYTF TRBJ1-2 TRBV30 many TRBD1
TGCAGTGCTTGGTCCCGAGGGGCGGGGAACACTGAAGCTTTCTTT CSAWSRGAGNTEAFF TRBJ1-1 TRBV20-1 many .
TGCAGTGCCAAAGGTCGACCGGACAGGGAAACCGGGGAGCTGTTTTTT CSAKGRPDRETGELFF TRBJ2-2 TRBV20-1 many TRBD1
TGTGCCAGCAGCTCCATAAGACTAGCGGGGGGGTATCGGAGTGAGCAGTTCTTC CASSSIRLAGGYRSEQFF TRBJ2-1 TRBV5-6 . TRBD2
TGTGCCAGCAGCGGGACAGGGAATCAGCCCCAGCATTTT CASSGTGNQPQHF TRBJ1-5 TRBV7-9 many TRBD1
TGTGCCAGCAGCCGTACCAACCTGCCCTCCTACGAGCAGTACTTC CASSRTNLPSYEQYF TRBJ2-7 TRBV7-9 many .
TGCGCCAGCAGCTTAGGTAGCGGAAACAATGAGCAGTTCTTC CASSLGSGNNEQFF TRBJ2-1 TRBV5-1 . .
TGCAGTGCTAGGGGGGGGGCGGGCAATTCACCCCTCCACTTT CSARGGAGNSPLHF TRBJ1-6 TRBV20-1 many .